The T cell receptor (beta chain) under discussion was sequenced for a study of blood T cell repertoires in COVID-19. Study-wide background: The analysed material was cDNA or gDNA that came from T cells, B-cell-depleted T cells, or PBMCs.

Germline loops: CDR1 SGHAT, CDR2 FQNNGV. With 5 bases clipped from V and 3 bases from J, the junction kept 5 bases outside the gene matches. The CDR3 extends over 14 amino acids. Seattle's enrolled individuals joined amid active infection and were then monitored longitudinally. Authors' analysis steps: Quantification of nucleated cells was approximated via reference gene primer amplification. The repertoire was sequenced with immunoSEQ multiplex PCR; TCRdb's copy has only in-frame clones and lacks some. D and trimming come from the DNA, and the V and J calls and clone size come from that table. This sample carries some 300,000 clones, around 92% of them seen once, and the ten largest clones take over 1.5%.

The chain is built from TRBV11-2 and TRBJ2-7, with TRBD1 matching 9 bases. This TCR was recovered from a woman in her twenties or thirties with COVID-19, enrolled during active disease. Input material: peripheral blood. CDR3 nucleotide sequence: TGTGCCAGCAGCCACGGGACAGGGCGCTACGAGCAGTACGTC. It translates to CASSHGTGRYEQYV.